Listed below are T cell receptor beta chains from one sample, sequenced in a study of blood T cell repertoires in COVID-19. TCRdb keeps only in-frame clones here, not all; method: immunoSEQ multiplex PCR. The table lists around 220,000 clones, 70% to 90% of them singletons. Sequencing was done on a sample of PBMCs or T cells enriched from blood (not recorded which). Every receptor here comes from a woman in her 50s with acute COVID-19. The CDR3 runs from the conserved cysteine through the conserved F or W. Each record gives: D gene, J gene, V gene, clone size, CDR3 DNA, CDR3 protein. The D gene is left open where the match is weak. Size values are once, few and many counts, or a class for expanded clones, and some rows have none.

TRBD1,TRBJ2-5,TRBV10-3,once,TGTGCCATCGGGGGACAGGGGGGAGAGACCCAGTACTTC,CAIGGQGGETQYF
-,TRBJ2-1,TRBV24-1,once,TGTGCCACCGCGGGGTCCTACAATGAGCAGTTCTTC,CATAGSYNEQFF
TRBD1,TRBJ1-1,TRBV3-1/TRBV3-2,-,TGTGCCAGCAGCTACCGGGACAGGGGCACTGAAGCTTTCTTT,CASSYRDRGTEAFF
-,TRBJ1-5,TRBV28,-,TGTGCCATCCCAGGGGCCCGCGGAACACAGCATTTT,CAIPGARGTQHF
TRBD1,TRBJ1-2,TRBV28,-,TGTGCCAGCAGCCCACGAGGACAGGGCCCCTATGGCTACACCTTC,CASSPRGQGPYGYTF
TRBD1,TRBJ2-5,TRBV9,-,TGTGCCAGCAGCGCCTCCGGGACAGAACAAGAGACCCAGTACTTC,CASSASGTEQETQYF
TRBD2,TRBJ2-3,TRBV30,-,TGTGCCGGGGAAGGGACTAGCGGAATTGGGTCTGCAGATACGCAGTATTTT,CAGEGTSGIGSADTQYF
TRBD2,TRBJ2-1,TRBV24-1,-,TGTGCCACCAGTGATTCCGAGGGACTAGCGGACTACAATGAGCAGTTCTTC,CATSDSEGLADYNEQFF
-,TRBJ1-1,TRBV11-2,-,TGTGCCAGCAGCTTAGAACGGGTTAACACTGAAGCTTTCTTT,CASSLERVNTEAFF
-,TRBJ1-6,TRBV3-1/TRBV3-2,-,TGTGCCAGCAGCCCCGGAGCAGGGAGGAATTCACCCCTCCACTTT,CASSPGAGRNSPLHF
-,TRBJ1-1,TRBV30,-,TGTGCCTGGAACCGTGGGGCAGGAACTGAAGCTTTCTTT,CAWNRGAGTEAFF
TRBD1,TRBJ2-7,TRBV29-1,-,TGCAGCGTTGGGGGGGACAGGGGGCTCTCCTACGAGCAGTACTTC,CSVGGDRGLSYEQYF
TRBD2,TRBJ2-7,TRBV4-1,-,TGCGCCAGCAGCCTCCGACTAGCGGGAGGGCTCTACGAGCAGTACTTC,CASSLRLAGGLYEQYF
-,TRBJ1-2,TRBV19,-,TGTGCCAGTAGTCCTCGTCTGAGCGAGGGCTACACCTTC,CASSPRLSEGYTF
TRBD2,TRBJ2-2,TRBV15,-,TGTGCCACCAGCAGAGGTAGTCTAGCGGGAGCGGGCACCGGGGAGCTGTTTTTT,CATSRGSLAGAGTGELFF
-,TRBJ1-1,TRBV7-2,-,TGTGCCAGCAGCCCAGACCGGGGTCGGGACACTGAAGCTTTCTTT,CASSPDRGRDTEAFF
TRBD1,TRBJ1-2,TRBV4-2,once,TGTGCCAGCAGCCAAGAGATCCCAGGGACAGGGGTCCGCTATGGCTACACCTTC,CASSQEIPGTGVRYGYTF
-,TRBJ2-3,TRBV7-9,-,TGTGCCAGCAGCTCTCGACAGAGCACAGATACGCAGTATTTT,CASSSRQSTDTQYF
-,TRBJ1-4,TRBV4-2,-,TGTGCCAGCAGCCAAGCCTCTCCGGTAAAACTGTTTTTT,CASSQASPVKLFF
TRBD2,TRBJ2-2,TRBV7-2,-,TGTGCCAGCAGCTTAGTAGTGGGACTAGCGGGAGGGCTGGCCGGGGAGCTGTTTTTT,CASSLVVGLAGGLAGELFF
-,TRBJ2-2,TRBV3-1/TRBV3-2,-,TGTGCCAGCAGCCCCCAGGGAAACACCGGGGAGCTGTTTTTT,CASSPQGNTGELFF
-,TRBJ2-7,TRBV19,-,TGTGCCAGTAGTATAGGGTCTAGATCCTACGAGCAGTACTTC,CASSIGSRSYEQYF
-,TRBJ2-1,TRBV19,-,TGTGCCAGTAGCCCCCCCCTCCGGAGCTACAATGAGCAGTTCTTC,CASSPPLRSYNEQFF
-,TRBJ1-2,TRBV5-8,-,TGTGCCAGCAGCCCTGACGGGACGGGGGGAAGGGGCTACACCTTC,CASSPDGTGGRGYTF
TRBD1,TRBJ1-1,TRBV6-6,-,TGTGCCAGCAGTGGCACGGGACAGGGTGGGAACACTGAAGCTTTCTTT,CASSGTGQGGNTEAFF
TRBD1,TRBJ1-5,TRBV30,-,TGTGCCTACACGGGACAGAGCAATCAGCCCCAGCATTTT,CAYTGQSNQPQHF
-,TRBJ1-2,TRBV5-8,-,TGTGCCAGCAATCGGTTCGGCAGGGAAAGAAGGGGCTACACCTTC,CASNRFGRERRGYTF
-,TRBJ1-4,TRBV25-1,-,TGTGCCAGCAGTGATCTTGGGCCGAATGAAAAACTGTTTTTT,CASSDLGPNEKLFF
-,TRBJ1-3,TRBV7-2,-,TGTGCCAGCAGTTTTACCCAGGGCTCTGGAAACACCATATATTTT,CASSFTQGSGNTIYF